This T cell receptor beta chain appears in the sequencing data of a study of shared T cell receptors in the human thymus. J gave up 7 bases and V 3 bases, and 5 bases lay outside the gene matches. This CDR3 has 13 residues. Germline assignment: CDR1 SEHNR and CDR2 FQNEAQ (reference sequence). Clones were read by immunoSEQ multiplex PCR, and TCRdb kept only the in-frame ones, dropping some. The sample lists about 660,000 clones; approximately 88% were seen once. These same data were also listed under a study on human thymus T cells. As that report states: Those donating were healthy Finnish infants in corrective surgery for congenital heart defects. Corrective cardiac operations yielded the resected thymus tissue. Related studies noted strongly shared thymic repertoires across unrelated people.

The gene calls are TRBV7-9 and TRBJ1-1, with 7 nucleotides matching TRBD1. Input material: thymocytes. This receptor was taken from a boy under three years old with a congenital heart defect. The CDR3 loop is CASSFDRAGEAFF. The CDR3, as DNA: TGTGCCAGCAGCTTTGACAGGGCAGGTGAAGCTTTCTTT. Complete variable domain (other parts from reference TRBV7-9 and TRBJ1-1): DTGVSQNPRHKITKRGQNVTFRCDPISEHNRLYWYRQTLGQGPEFLTYFQNEAQLEKSRLLSDRFSAERPKGSFSTLEIQRTEQGDSAMYLCASSFDRAGEAFFGQGTRLTVV.